The sequence of this T cell receptor beta chain was determined in a study of shared clonotypes between healthy human individuals. CDR3 length equals 14 residues. Germline loops: CDR1 GTSNPN, CDR2 SVGIG (reference sequence). Unmatched junction bases numbered 6, after V lost 3 bases and J lost 7 bases. Clones were read by immunoSEQ multiplex PCR, and TCRdb kept only the in-frame ones, dropping some. The top ten clones hold roughly 0.4% of a sample with approximately 1,500,000 clones, approximately 98% of them seen once. This receptor was identified in a man aged 30-40 years in good health. Source material: naive CD4+ T cells sorted from blood. The subset is: CD45RA+ positively selected. The chain has TRBV30 and TRBJ2-3, with 11 bases identical to TRBD2. The chain's CDR3 is CAWSPLAGGNTQYF. The DNA for the CDR3 is TGTGCCTGGAGCCCGCTAGCGGGAGGAAATACGCAGTATTTT.